Sequencing of this TCR beta chain was carried out in a study of T-cell memory formation after mild COVID-19. The study's findings and limits: What remained unconfirmed was the SARS-CoV-2 specificity of second-wave clones peaking on day 37.

This clonotype showed up just a few times. The antigen is not known. Germline V gene sequence: CDR1 SGHRS, CDR2 YFSETQ. V shed 4 bases and J shed 1 base, with 10 bases lying between them. The CDR3 covers 14 residues. TCRdb redid the calling of the 5' RACE reads with MiXCR, one entry per CDR3 protein. The sample records 150,000 to 200,000 distinct CDR3 sequences, 11% being singletons. The receptor comes from a man aged 18 to 30 who had mild COVID-19 (a few samples of this study predate the infection). Cell type and time point are not known. The sequenced material came from PBMCs or a T cell subset sorted from them (not recorded which). The gene calls are TRBV5-1 and TRBJ2-3; a possible D gene is TRBD1 (6 bases). The CDR3 loop is CASSTRQGTDTQYF. The CDR3 DNA reads as TGCGCCAGCAGCACTCGACAGGGCACAGATACGCAGTATTTT.